A selection of T cell receptor beta chains follows, all from one sample in a study of tumor-infiltrating lymphocytes in primary liver carcinoma. TCRdb re-called the multiplex PCR reads with MiXCR, one entry per CDR3 protein. The data hold approximately 330,000 distinct CDR3 sequences, with around 60% observed a single time. Sequencing was performed on peripheral blood. These receptors came from a man in his forties with primary liver carcinoma and hepatitis B virus infection. CDR3s include the opening cysteine and the closing phenylalanine or tryptophan. A D gene is named only where the DNA matches it firmly. Where a row states a size, it is once, few, many or the class of an expanded clone; other rows omit it.

j_call v_call d_call clone_size cdr3_nt cdr3_aa
TRBJ2-3 TRBV11-2 . . TGTGCCAGCAGCTTGGCTAGCCAAGGCACAGATATGCAGTATTTT CASSLASQGTDMQYF
TRBJ1-2 TRBV11-1 TRBD1 . TGTGCCAGCAGCCCTGGACAGGGCACCTATGTATACACCTTC CASSPGQGTYVYTF
TRBJ2-3 TRBV11-2 . . TGTGCCAGCAGCTTAGAACTTTACGCCGATGGGCAGTATTTT CASSLELYADGQYF
TRBJ1-5 TRBV28 . once TGTGCCAGCAATTCGGTGTACCCGCCCCAGCATTTT CASNSVYPPQHF
TRBJ1-1 TRBV11-2 TRBD1 . TGTGCCAGCCGCTGGGGGGACAGGTGTGTGACTGAAGCTTTCTTT CASRWGDRCVTEAFF
TRBJ1-1 TRBV11-2 TRBD1 . TGTGCCAACAGCTCTCCTAGCGGTTCCCGGGGACAGGGTGGCGAAGCTTTCTTC CANSSPSGSRGQGGEAFF
TRBJ2-7 TRBV6-6 . . TGTGCCGGCACCCCCGGGACGGACTCCTACGAGCAGTACTTC CAGTPGTDSYEQYF
TRBJ2-7 TRBV28 . . TGTGCCAGCAGTTTCCCGGCCCCAGGTGAGCAGTACTTC CASSFPAPGEQYF
TRBJ2-3 TRBV4-2 TRBD2 . TGTGCCACCAGTCAAGATACGAGACTAGCGGGAGCGGGCAGCACAGATACGCAGTATTTT CATSQDTRLAGAGSTDTQYF
TRBJ2-5 TRBV6-2/TRBV6-3 TRBD2 many TGTGCCAGCAGTTCGGGACTAGCGGGAGTGGAGTACAAGACCCAGTACTTC CASSSGLAGVEYKTQYF
TRBJ2-1 TRBV11-2 . . TGTGCCAGCAGCTTAGATTCGGTCGGATTGGGGTACTACAATGAGCACTTCTTC CASSLDSVGLGYYNEHFF
TRBJ2-7 TRBV6-5 TRBD1 many TGTGCCAGCAGTCGCCTGCCGGACAGGGGATATTACGAGCAGTACTTC CASSRLPDRGYYEQYF
TRBJ2-7 TRBV11-2 . . TGTGCCGGCAGCTCTCCGCACAACGAGCAGTACTTC CAGSSPHNEQYF
TRBJ2-7 TRBV29-1 . . TGCAGCGTTGCGGCGCAGGGGTACGAGCAGTACTTC CSVAAQGYEQYF
TRBJ2-1 TRBV29-1 . . TGCAGCGCTTGGGACGACTACAATGAGCAGTTCTTC CSAWDDYNEQFF
TRBJ2-3 TRBV11-2 . once TGTGCCAGCAGCTTAGATTGTCTGGGAACAGATACGCAGTATTTT CASSLDCLGTDTQYF
TRBJ2-5 TRBV30 TRBD1 . TGTGCCTGGGACAGGGGGTGGAAGACCCAGTACTTC CAWDRGWKTQYF
TRBJ2-3 TRBV4-3 . . TGCGCCAGCAGCCATGATGGGGGCGGAGTGGCAGCAGATACGCAGTATTTT CASSHDGGGVAADTQYF
TRBJ2-3 TRBV11-2 TRBD2 once TGTGCCAGCAGCAGATACCGGACTAGCGGGAGATTTCTAGATACGCAGTATTTT CASSRYRTSGRFLDTQYF
TRBJ1-1 TRBV6-5 TRBD1 . TGTCCCAGCAGTTACGGACAGGGTACCACTGAAGCTTTCTTT CPSSYGQGTTEAFF
TRBJ2-7 TRBV28 . . TGTGCCAGTGGGAGGGACACCCGAGGAGAGCAGTACTTC CASGRDTRGEQYF
TRBJ2-1 TRBV11-2 . . TGTGCCAGCAGCGTACGGACAAGGATGCCCGTCGAGCAGTTCTTC CASSVRTRMPVEQFF
TRBJ2-1 TRBV5-4 . . TGTGCCCGCAGCTTGGATAAGAGCTCCTACAATGAGCAGTTCTTC CARSLDKSSYNEQFF
TRBJ2-1 TRBV24-1 . once TGTGCCACCAGTGACTCCCTGAGGAGTCCTTACAATGAGCAGTTCTTC CATSDSLRSPYNEQFF
TRBJ1-1 TRBV12-3/TRBV12-4 TRBD1 . TGTGCCATCAGTTTAGGACAGGGTAAAGGGGCTTTCTTT CAISLGQGKGAFF
TRBJ2-3 TRBV5-1 . many TGCGCCAGCAGCCTTCAGCAACCTAGCACAGATACGCAGTATTTT CASSLQQPSTDTQYF
TRBJ2-7 TRBV28 . . TGTGCCAGCAGTTTATTGAGGCTATCGGGTTACGAGCAGTACTTC CASSLLRLSGYEQYF
TRBJ1-5 TRBV6-2/TRBV6-3 . . TGTGCCAGCATTTTGAATAGTTATAGCAATCAGCCCCAGCATTTT CASILNSYSNQPQHF
TRBJ2-5 TRBV29-1 . . TGCAGCGCTGACATTACCGTGCTTCAAGAGACCCAGTACTTC CSADITVLQETQYF
TRBJ2-7 TRBV11-2 . . TGTGCCGGCAACTTAGGTGGGGGGGCTGGCTACGAGCAGTACTTC CAGNLGGGAGYEQYF
TRBJ2-3 TRBV7-2 . . TGTGCCAGCAACATAGAGGGGTTCAGGGCAGATACGCAGTATTTT CASNIEGFRADTQYF
TRBJ2-7 TRBV11-2 TRBD1 once TGTACCAGCAGCCCAGGACAGGGCGAGCAGTACTTT CTSSPGQGEQYF
TRBJ2-7 TRBV6-1 TRBD1 few TGTGCCAGCAGTGAAACCCAGGGGGCCTCCTACGAGCAGTACTTC CASSETQGASYEQYF
TRBJ2-2 TRBV6-5 . . TGTGCCAGCAGTTACCGGGCGGGGAACCCCACCGGGGAGCTGTTTTTT CASSYRAGNPTGELFF
TRBJ2-7 TRBV6-6 . . TGTGCCAGCAGTTACTTGGGATCTTCCCTCTACGAGCAGTATTTC CASSYLGSSLYEQYF
TRBJ1-6 TRBV12-3/TRBV12-4 . many TGTGCCAGCAGTTCATCATCACCCCTCCACTTT CASSSSSPLHF
TRBJ2-7 TRBV6-5 TRBD2 . TGTGCCAGCAGTTACCGTTTCGGGAGGTTCAACGAGCAGTACTTC CASSYRFGRFNEQYF
TRBJ1-1 TRBV6-5 TRBD1 many TGTGCCAGCAGGGGGGACAGGGGGCTTTCTGAAGCTTTCTTT CASRGDRGLSEAFF
TRBJ2-5 TRBV5-5 . many TGTGCCAGCAGCTTGACCGGGACCCAAGAGACCCAGTACTTC CASSLTGTQETQYF
TRBJ2-3 TRBV29-1 TRBD1 . TGCAGCGTTGATTCCGGACAGGGTGCAGAAACGCAGTATTTT CSVDSGQGAETQYF
TRBJ2-1 TRBV11-2 TRBD2 . TGTGCCAGCAGCTTGGGGACGGGAGGTAGGAATGGGCAGTTCTTC CASSLGTGGRNGQFF
TRBJ2-7 TRBV11-2 TRBD2 . TGTGCCAGCAGCTTCAGTCAGGGGACTAGGGGGGTGGGTTACGAGCAGTACTTC CASSFSQGTRGVGYEQYF
TRBJ2-3 TRBV12-3/TRBV12-4 TRBD2 few TGTGCCAGCAGTTTGCCTAGCGGATATACGCAGTATTTT CASSLPSGYTQYF
TRBJ2-7 TRBV7-8 TRBD2 . TGTGCCAGCAGCTTAGGCGGGAGGGCCCTCTACGAGCAGTACTTC CASSLGGRALYEQYF
TRBJ1-4 TRBV6-5 . . TGTGTCAGCAGCTGGGACCACGCTGAAAAACTGTTTTTT CVSSWDHAEKLFF
TRBJ2-7 TRBV10-2 TRBD2 . TGCGCCAGCCACCCCGGGACTAGCGGGATGGTCGGCTCCTACGAGCAGTACTTC CASHPGTSGMVGSYEQYF
TRBJ2-7 TRBV29-1 TRBD1 many TGCAGCGCGGGACAGGGGGTCTCCTACGAGCAGTACTTC CSAGQGVSYEQYF
TRBJ2-2 TRBV6-2/TRBV6-3 . few TGTGCCAGCAGTTCCGCGGTGAACACCGGGGAGCTGTTTTTT CASSSAVNTGELFF
TRBJ2-1 TRBV5-1 TRBD1 . TGCGCCAGCGGGACAGGGAAGGGCAATGAGCAGTTCTTC CASGTGKGNEQFF
TRBJ2-3 TRBV10-2 TRBD2 . TGCGCCAGCAGTGCGGGAGGGACCCTTAGGGATACGCAGTATTTT CASSAGGTLRDTQYF
TRBJ2-5 TRBV11-2 TRBD1 many TGTGCCAGCAGGATGACAGGGGGTAGGGAGACCCAGTACTTC CASRMTGGRETQYF
TRBJ2-7 TRBV29-1 TRBD1 many TGCAGCGTCGGGACAGGGTCGGCCGAGCAGTACTTC CSVGTGSAEQYF
TRBJ2-7 TRBV11-2 TRBD1 . TGTGCCAGCAGCTTCCTCCTCCCCCAGGACAGGCTAGGCGAGCAGTACTTC CASSFLLPQDRLGEQYF
TRBJ2-7 TRBV6-6 TRBD1 . TGTGCCAACAGTTACCCCGGGACAGGGTTATCCTACGAGCAGTACTTC CANSYPGTGLSYEQYF